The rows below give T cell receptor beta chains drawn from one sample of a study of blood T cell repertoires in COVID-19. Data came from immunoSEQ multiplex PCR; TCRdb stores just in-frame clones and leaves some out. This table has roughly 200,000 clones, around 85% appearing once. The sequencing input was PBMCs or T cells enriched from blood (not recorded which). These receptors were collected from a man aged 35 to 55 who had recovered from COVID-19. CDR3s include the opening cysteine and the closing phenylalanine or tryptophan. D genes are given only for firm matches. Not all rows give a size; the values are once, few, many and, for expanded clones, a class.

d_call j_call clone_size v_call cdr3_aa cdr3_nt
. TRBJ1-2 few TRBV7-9 CASSPRVGGIYGYTF TGTGCCAGCAGCCCGCGGGTCGGAGGGATCTATGGCTACACCTTC
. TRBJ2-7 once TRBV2 CASSPQGNEQYF TGTGCCAGCAGTCCACAGGGAAACGAGCAGTACTTC
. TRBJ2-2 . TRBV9 CASSVRGTGELFF TGTGCCAGCAGCGTCCGGGGGACCGGGGAGCTGTTTTTT
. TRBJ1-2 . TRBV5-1 CASSSIQLAGARGTF TGCGCCAGCAGCTCGATCCAACTGGCAGGGGCCCGAGGCACCTTC
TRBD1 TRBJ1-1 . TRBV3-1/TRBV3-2 CASSHPPGQGANEAFF TGTGCCAGCAGCCACCCACCAGGACAGGGGGCTAATGAAGCTTTCTTT
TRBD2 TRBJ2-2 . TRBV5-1 CASSLGIAGVTGELFF TGCGCCAGCAGCTTGGGAATAGCGGGAGTCACCGGGGAGCTGTTTTTT
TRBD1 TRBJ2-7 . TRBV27 CASSLSRRGREQYF TGTGCCAGCAGTTTATCGCGCAGGGGGCGTGAGCAGTACTTC
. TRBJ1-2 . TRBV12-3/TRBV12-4 CASSTVYGYTF TGTGCCAGCAGCACGGTCTATGGCTACACCTTC
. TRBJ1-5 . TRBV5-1 CASTLGVGGNQPQHF TGCGCCAGCACCTTGGGAGTCGGGGGCAATCAGCCCCAGCATTTT
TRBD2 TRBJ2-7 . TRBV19 CASSPGLAGYEQYF TGTGCCAGTAGCCCCGGACTAGCGGGCTACGAGCAGTACTTC
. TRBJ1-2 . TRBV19 CASSQQGTKANYGYTF TGTGCCAGTAGTCAACAGGGAACGAAAGCTAACTATGGCTACACCTTC
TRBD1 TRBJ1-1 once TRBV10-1 CASRGQGTEAFF TGCGCCAGCAGAGGACAGGGGACTGAAGCTTTCTTT
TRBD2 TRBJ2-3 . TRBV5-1 CASSANLAGGSYTQYF TGCGCCAGCAGCGCAAACCTAGCGGGGGGCAGTTATACGCAGTATTTT
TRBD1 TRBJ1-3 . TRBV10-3 CAISGTGPDSGNTIYF TGTGCCATCAGTGGGACAGGGCCCGACTCTGGAAACACCATATATTTT
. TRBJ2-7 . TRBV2 CASSWRGSESGYEQYF TGTGCCAGCAGTTGGAGAGGGTCTGAAAGCGGGTACGAGCAGTACTTC
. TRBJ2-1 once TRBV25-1 CASSANSGYNEQFF TGTGCCAGCAGTGCAAATAGCGGCTACAATGAGCAGTTCTTC
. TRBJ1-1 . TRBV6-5 CASKNPQGRNTEAFF TGTGCCAGCAAAAACCCCCAGGGGCGGAACACTGAAGCTTTCTTT
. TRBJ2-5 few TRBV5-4 CASSLEQAPSETQYF TGTGCCAGCAGCTTGGAACAGGCGCCGTCAGAGACCCAGTACTTC
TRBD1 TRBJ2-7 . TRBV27 CASSLSEAGGYEQYF TGTGCCAGCAGTTTATCGGAAGCAGGGGGCTACGAGCAGTACTTC
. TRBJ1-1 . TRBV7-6 CASSPQGSEAFF TGTGCCAGCAGCCCCCAGGGGTCTGAAGCTTTCTTT
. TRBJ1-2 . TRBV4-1 CASSQAPLEEYNYGYTF TGCGCCAGCAGCCAAGCCCCTTTGGAGGAGTATAACTATGGCTACACCTTC
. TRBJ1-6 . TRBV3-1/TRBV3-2 CASSQMGGRNSPLHF TGTGCCAGCAGCCAAATGGGGGGGAGGAATTCACCCCTCCACTTT
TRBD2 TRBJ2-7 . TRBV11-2 CASSLRTSGRGEQYF TGTGCCAGCAGCTTAAGGACTAGCGGGAGGGGTGAGCAGTACTTC
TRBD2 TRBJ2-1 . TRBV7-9 CASILTGLAGANEQFF TGTGCCAGCATCCTAACCGGGCTAGCGGGAGCAAATGAGCAGTTCTTC
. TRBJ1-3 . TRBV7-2 CASSLTIKGSGNTIYF TGTGCCAGCAGCTTAACGATCAAGGGGTCTGGAAACACCATATATTTT
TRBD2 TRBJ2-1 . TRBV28 CASSSSGLAGDLVVGQFF TGTGCCAGCAGTTCCTCGGGACTAGCGGGAGACCTAGTTGTGGGGCAGTTCTTC
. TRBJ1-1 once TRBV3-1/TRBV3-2 CASSQGQTNTEAFF TGTGCCAGCAGCCAAGGACAAACAAACACTGAAGCTTTCTTT
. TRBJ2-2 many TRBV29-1 CSAHSIMNTGELFF TGCAGCGCTCACTCGATCATGAACACCGGGGAGCTGTTTTTT
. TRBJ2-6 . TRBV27 CASSSYSGANVLTF TGTGCCAGCAGTTCCTACTCTGGGGCCAACGTCCTGACTTTC
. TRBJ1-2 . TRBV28 CASSGGLEDYGYTF TGTGCCAGCAGTGGGGGACTTGAGGACTATGGCTACACCTTC
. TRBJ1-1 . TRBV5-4 CASSGEAPAEAFF TGTGCCAGCAGCGGAGAGGCTCCGGCTGAAGCTTTCTTT